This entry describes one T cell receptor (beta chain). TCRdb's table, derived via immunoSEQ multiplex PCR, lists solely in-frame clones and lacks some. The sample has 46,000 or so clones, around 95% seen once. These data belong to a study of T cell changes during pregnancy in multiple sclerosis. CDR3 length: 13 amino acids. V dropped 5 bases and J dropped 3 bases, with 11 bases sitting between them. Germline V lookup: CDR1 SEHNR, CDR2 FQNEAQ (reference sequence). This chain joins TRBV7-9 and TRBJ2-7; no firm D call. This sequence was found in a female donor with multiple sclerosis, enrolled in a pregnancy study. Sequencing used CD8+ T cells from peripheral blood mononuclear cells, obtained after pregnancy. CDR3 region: CASSPPSGYEQYF. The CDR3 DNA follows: TGTGCCAGCAGCCCACCCTCGGGCTACGAGCAGTACTTC.